The entry below gives a single T cell receptor beta chain sequence along with its context. A much larger clonotype is one base distant, so this may be a read error. On each TCR cDNA molecule, a unique molecular identifier was present. A single record per CDR3 protein comes from TCRdb applying MiXCR to the 5' RACE reads. The table lists 95,000 or so distinct CDR3 sequences, around 9% of them singletons. The record originates from a study of spatial heterogeneity in lung cancer. V dropped 0 bases and J dropped 2 bases, with 15 bases sitting between them. The germline gives CDR1 SGHRS, CDR2 YFSETQ. The CDR3 extends over 16 amino acids. As for time point: sample taken at primary tumor resection. The sequenced material consisted of unsorted whole RNA from tumor, nontumor lung or frozen PBMC.

The receptor's source is a male donor with early-stage non-small cell lung cancer. This chain connects TRBV5-1 to TRBJ2-7; unclear D gene. The sample in question was PBMCs, obtained at surgery. The CDR3 DNA reads TGCGCCAGCAGCTTGGGTTTCGGCAGAAGCCCCTACGAGCAGTACTTC. It codes for CASSLGFGRSPYEQYF. The whole variable domain, filled in from reference TRBV5-1 and TRBJ2-7, reads KAGVTQTPRYLIKTRGQQVTLSCSPISGHRSVSWYQQTPGQGLQFLFEYFSETQRNKGNFPGRFSGRQFSNSRSEMNVSTLELGDSALYLCASSLGFGRSPYEQYFGPGTRLTVT.